These 10 T cell receptor beta chains originate from one sample sequenced in a study of T cell responses to AZD1222 COVID-19 vaccine. Sequencing used immunoSEQ multiplex PCR; TCRdb keeps in-frame clones, though not all of them. Of about 72,000 clones listed, about 89% are singletons. Sequencing was performed on peripheral blood, taken 28 days after the second AZD1222 dose. All receptors derive from an adult who received the AZD1222 COVID-19 vaccine.

The V call is TRBV27, the J call TRBJ1-6; TRBD1 aligns across 7 bases. CDR3 size: 17 residues. Germline-derived CDR1 and CDR2 are MNHEY and SMNVEV (reference sequence). Trimming took 5 bases from V and 4 from J; bases not matched to a gene: 11. Here the CDR3 DNA reads TGTGCCAGCAGTCCGAACGCCAGGGACAGTTATAATTCACCCCTCCACTTT. Its translation is CASSPNARDSYNSPLHF.

The chain links TRBV5-1 to TRBJ2-5, with no clear D. The ends were cut back, 3 bases at V and 5 bases at J, with 8 bases in the middle. The CDR3 consists of 12 residues. Per germline, CDR1 SGHRS and CDR2 YFSETQ. This CDR3 is CASSSPDETQYF. The CDR3 DNA follows: TGCGCCAGCAGCTCCCCGGACGAGACCCAGTACTTC.

The V call is TRBV5-1, the J call TRBJ2-1; maybe TRBD2 (6 bases). CDR3 length: 13 residues. Per the germline V gene, CDR1 is SGHRS and CDR2 is YFSETQ. The V and J ends lost 5 bases and 10 bases respectively, with 16 bases between them. In DNA form, the CDR3 reads TGCGCCAGCAGGGAACGGGAGAAGCAGGAGCAGTTCTTC. Translation gives CASREREKQEQFF.

This clone was detected only a few times. The V gene is TRBV4-2, the J gene TRBJ1-2, with D possibly matching TRBD1 (5 bases). The ends were cut back, 3 bases at V and 6 bases at J, with 8 bases in the middle. The germline gives CDR1 LGHNA, CDR2 YNFKEQ. The CDR3 covers 12 residues. The CDR3 nucleotides read TGTGCCAGCAGCCAGACAGTCGATGGCTACACCTTC. Its translation is CASSQTVDGYTF.

This rearrangement joins TRBV6-5 to TRBJ2-1; the D gene could be TRBD1 or TRBD2 (5 bases each). Trimming shortened V by 6 bases and J by 9 bases, and 18 bases separated the two germline ends. Germline-derived CDR1 and CDR2 are MNHEY and SVGAGI. The CDR3 runs 14 residues. This CDR3 is CASRAPGTPGEQFF. The CDR3 DNA reads TGTGCCAGCAGGGCCCCGGGGACCCCCGGTGAGCAGTTCTTC.

CDR3 residues: CASSQEGDSKNIQYF. DNA for the CDR3: TGTGCCAGCAGCCAAGAGGGTGACAGCAAAAACATTCAGTACTTC. The gene calls are TRBV3-1 (or the pseudogene TRBV3-2) and TRBJ2-4, with a tentative D call TRBD1 (5 bases). The germline gives CDR1 LGHDT, CDR2 YNNKEL (reference sequence). The CDR3 spans 15 residues. V was trimmed by 0 bases and J by 3 bases, leaving 9 bases between them.

The chain couples TRBV7-3 to TRBJ1-1; 8 bases fit TRBD1. The V and J ends lost 3 bases and 2 bases, in that order; junction bases with no gene match: 5. The CDR3 has 15 residues. Germline V gene sequence: CDR1 SGHTA, CDR2 FQGTGA. In nucleotides, the CDR3 is TGTGCCAGCAGCTTCACGGACAGGGCTAACACTGAAGCTTTCTTT. Its translation is CASSFTDRANTEAFF. The complete variable domain, with remaining parts taken from reference TRBV7-3 and TRBJ1-1, reads GAGVSQTPSNKVTEKGKYVELRCDPISGHTALYWYRQSLGQGPEFLIYFQGTGAADDSGLPNDRFFAVRPEGSVSTLKIQRTERGDSAVYLCASSFTDRANTEAFFGQGTRLTVV.

This sequence joins TRBV15 and TRBJ1-4; 8 positions agree with TRBD1. Unmatched junction bases numbered 8, after V lost 4 bases and J lost 7 bases. This CDR3 contains 15 residues. Germline V CDR1 and CDR2: LNHNV, YYDKDF (reference sequence). CDR3 in amino acids: CATSTWDRRIEKLFF. The CDR3 region has the DNA TGTGCCACCAGCACCTGGGACAGGAGGATTGAAAAACTGTTTTTT.

The chain is built from TRBV6-5 and TRBJ2-7; possible D gene TRBD1, 5 bases. Germline V gives CDR1 MNHEY, CDR2 SVGAGI. The CDR3 runs 16 residues. Trimming stripped 3 bases from V and 0 bases from J, with 15 bases between. CDR3 loop: CASSYSRTQISYEQYF. For the CDR3, the DNA is TGTGCCAGCAGTTATTCAAGGACACAGATCTCCTACGAGCAGTACTTC.

V gene TRBV15 combines with J gene TRBJ1-5, with 7 bases that match TRBD1. The CDR3 spans 15 residues. CDR1 is LNHNV, CDR2 YYDKDF, per germline (reference sequence). J lost 7 bases, V lost 2 bases, and 8 bases had no gene match. The CDR3 protein is CATSRSGTVGQPQHF. The CDR3, as DNA: TGTGCCACCAGCAGATCCGGGACAGTGGGACAGCCCCAGCATTTT.